Detailed here is one T cell receptor beta chain. The sample is drawn from a study of T-cell memory formation after mild COVID-19. MiXCR, run by TCRdb on the 5' RACE reads, gives a single entry per CDR3 protein. The sample has about 430,000 distinct CDR3 sequences, 20% to 25% seen once. V was shortened by 1 base and J by 7 bases, with 8 bases between the two germline ends. Per the germline V gene, CDR1 is SNHLY and CDR2 is FYNNEI. The CDR3 has 13 amino acids. This chain links TRBV2 with TRBJ2-1; the D is unclear. The specimen was PBMCs or a T cell subset sorted from them (not recorded which). The sequence derives from an adult woman who had mild COVID-19 (a few samples of this study predate the infection). Cell type and time point are not known. CDR3 in DNA: TGTGCCAGCAGTGAAGAGACCGTGAATGAGCAGTTCTTC. Protein sequence: CASSEETVNEQFF.